Shown below are 25 T cell receptor beta chains from a single sample sequenced in a study of T-cell memory formation after mild COVID-19. Using its own MiXCR run on the 5' RACE reads, TCRdb lists one record per CDR3 protein. Counted here are over 120,000 distinct CDR3 sequences, roughly a quarter occurring once; the ten biggest clones make up roughly a quarter. Sequencing was done on a sample of PBMCs or a T cell subset sorted from them (not recorded which). These receptors were collected from an adult woman who had mild COVID-19 (a few samples of this study predate the infection). Cell type and time point are not known.

This clonotype turned up a few times. This chain joins TRBV24-1 and TRBJ2-2; the match to TRBD1 covers 8 bases. Germline trimming cut 2 bases from V and 1 base from J; bases unmatched to any gene: 2. Germline V CDR1 and CDR2: KGHDR, SFDVKD. This CDR3 region has 16 residues. DNA of the CDR3: TGTGCCACCAGTGATTCCGGGACAGGGAACACCGGGGAGCTGTTTTTT. Its protein is CATSDSGTGNTGELFF.

The CDR3, as DNA: TGTGCCAGCGGGTCCGGATCCTACGAGCAGTACTTC. Encoded protein: CASGSGSYEQYF. The chain is built from TRBV5-6 and TRBJ2-7; D remains ambiguous. V lost 7 bases and J lost 1, with 9 bases in between. The CDR3 contains 12 residues. From germline, CDR1 is SGHDT and CDR2 YYEEEE.

The V call is TRBV6-5, the J call TRBJ2-5; TRBD1 agrees at 8 bases. The germline gives CDR1 MNHEY, CDR2 SVGAGI. V lost 2 bases to trimming and J lost 4 bases; unmatched junction nucleotides: 9. This CDR3 has 16 amino acids. In nucleotides, the CDR3 is TGTGCCAGCAGTTACAGGGCAGGGGGCATGCGAGAGACCCAGTACTTC. Protein product: CASSYRAGGMRETQYF.

The rearrangement joins TRBV3-1 to TRBJ2-2; D is undetermined. The CDR3 is made up of 13 amino acids. The germline V gene has CDR1 LGHDT and CDR2 YNNKEL (reference sequence). V was trimmed by 0 bases and J by 6 bases, leaving 5 bases between them. Here the CDR3 reads CASSQDLAGELFF. The CDR3 coding sequence is TGTGCCAGCAGCCAAGATCTCGCCGGGGAGCTGTTTTTT.

The CDR3 spells CASSYGTGVNEQFF. The CDR3 DNA reads as TGTGCCAGCAGCTACGGGACAGGGGTCAATGAGCAGTTCTTC. The V call is TRBV5-6, the J call TRBJ2-1; TRBD1 agrees at 10 bases. Germline loops: CDR1 SGHDT, CDR2 YYEEEE. The CDR3 runs to 14 residues. Trimming removed 3 bases from V and 6 bases from J; junction bases left unmatched: 3.

The chain has TRBV19 and TRBJ2-7, with D uncertain. The CDR3 loop spans 14 amino acids. The V end was cut by 5 bases, the J end by 2 bases, with 13 bases between. CDR1 and CDR2 (germline): LNHDA, SQIVND (reference sequence). The CDR3 bases are TGTGCCAGTAGTGTCAGCCTGGGTGCCTACGAGCAGTACTTC. The encoded protein is CASSVSLGAYEQYF.

This clonotype appeared a few times. The genes are TRBV24-1 and TRBJ1-1; D ambiguous. The germline V gene encodes CDR1 KGHDR and CDR2 SFDVKD. V was trimmed by 4 bases and J by 3 bases, leaving 17 bases between them. This CDR3 contains 16 residues. The DNA for the CDR3 is TGTGCCACCAGTGACTCTACAATGGGCAGAGACACTGAAGCTTTCTTT. It translates to CATSDSTMGRDTEAFF.

This clonotype turned up a few times. The rearrangement joins TRBV24-1 to TRBJ2-1; 12 bases are shared with TRBD2. Germline assignment: CDR1 KGHDR and CDR2 SFDVKD. Losses at the gene ends were 0 bases for V and 7 bases for J; bases not matched to a gene: 6. CDR3 length: 17 residues. The DNA for the CDR3 is TGTGCCACCAGTGATTTGATGACTAGCGGGAGCCGGAATGAGCAGTTCTTC. This gives the protein CATSDLMTSGSRNEQFF.

The genes are TRBV30 and TRBJ2-1; the D gene is possibly TRBD1 (5 bases). The CDR3 length is 12 residues. Deletions cut 1 base from V and 4 bases from J, with 5 bases between. The germline gives CDR1 GTSNPN, CDR2 SVGIG (reference sequence). CDR3 region: CAWSAGYNEQFF. The CDR3 DNA reads as TGTGCCTGGAGTGCAGGGTACAATGAGCAGTTCTTC.

This chain connects TRBV4-1 to TRBJ1-5, with 7 positions matching TRBD1. With V trimmed by 3 bases and J by 2 bases, 4 bases remained unmatched. The CDR3 runs 15 residues. The germline V gene encodes CDR1 MGHRA and CDR2 YSYEKL. The CDR3 DNA follows: TGCGCCAGCAGCCACCCCACAGGGGGCAATCAGCCCCAGCATTTT. It is translated as CASSHPTGGNQPQHF.

There are a few counts of this clonotype. The chain uses TRBV7-9 and TRBJ1-4; D is undetermined. The CDR3 runs 15 residues. With 0 bases removed from V and 7 bases from J, the gap between germline ends came to 12 bases. Germline loops: CDR1 SEHNR, CDR2 FQNEAQ (reference sequence). For the CDR3, the DNA is TGTGCCAGCAGCTTAGCGATAACGTCGGGTGAAAAACTGTTTTTT. This encodes CASSLAITSGEKLFF.

The chain links TRBV6-1 to TRBJ2-7, with 13 bases lining up with TRBD2. This CDR3 region has 16 residues. Germline CDR1 is MNHNS and CDR2 is SASEGT. After removal of 3 bases from V and 3 bases from J, the junction contained 5 bases not matched to a gene. DNA of the CDR3: TGTGCCAGCAGTGATGCGGGACTAGCGGGATACTACGAGCAGTACTTC. Protein product: CASSDAGLAGYYEQYF.

V and J are TRBV5-1 and TRBJ2-7; TRBD2 might be the D (6 bases). With 3 bases removed from V and 4 bases from J, the gap between germline ends came to 11 bases. The CDR3 has 13 residues. Looked up from germline, CDR1 is SGHRS and CDR2 is YFSETQ. The CDR3 is CASSSRGGYEQYF. The CDR3 DNA reads as TGCGCCAGCAGCTCCCGGGGAGGATACGAGCAGTACTTC.

CDR3 DNA sequence: TGCGCCAGCAGCCCGGGGAGCGGGCCGGGGGATACGCAGTATTTT. Its translation is CASSPGSGPGDTQYF. The rearrangement uses TRBV4-1 and TRBJ2-3; perhaps TRBD2 as D (6 bases). The germline V gene has CDR1 MGHRA and CDR2 YSYEKL. The V end lost 4 bases, the J end lost 6 bases, and 17 bases lay between the germline ends. The CDR3 runs to 15 residues.

This clonotype was detected only a few times. The CDR3 DNA is TGCGCCAGCAGCTTGGTAAGGAACACTGAAGCTTTCTTT. Amino acids: CASSLVRNTEAFF. V and J are TRBV5-1 and TRBJ1-1, with D uncertain. The CDR3 spans 13 residues. V shed 0 bases and J shed 1 base, with 4 bases lying between them. In germline, CDR1 is SGHRS, CDR2 YFSETQ.

The V gene is TRBV7-9, the J gene TRBJ2-3; no definite D call. Trimming stripped 2 bases from V and 2 bases from J, with 11 bases between. The CDR3 sequence is 15 residues long. CDR1 and CDR2 from the germline V gene are SEHNR and FQNEAQ (reference sequence). CDR3 protein: CASSLLLVSTDTQYF. CDR3 nucleotide sequence: TGTGCCAGCAGCTTATTATTAGTCTCCACAGATACGCAGTATTTT.

V gene TRBV14 combines with J gene TRBJ1-2, with D perhaps TRBD1 (5 bases). The V gene's germline CDR1 is SGHDN and CDR2 FVKESK. With 0 bases removed from V and 4 bases from J, the gap between germline ends came to 15 bases. The CDR3 totals 16 residues. The CDR3 region is CASSQDHRPGGYGYTF. In DNA form, the CDR3 reads TGTGCCAGCAGCCAAGATCACAGGCCCGGCGGCTATGGCTACACCTTC.

This clonotype was counted only a few times. The CDR3 coding sequence is TGTGCCAGCTCTTCCGTTTTAGCGGCTCCTGAGGAGCAGTACTTC. Translation gives CASSSVLAAPEEQYF. The rearrangement links TRBV7-9 to TRBJ2-7; D may be TRBD2 (6 bases). Germline CDR1 is SEHNR and CDR2 is FQNEAQ (reference sequence). The CDR3 contains 15 residues. Trimming stripped 8 bases from V and 7 bases from J, with 24 bases between.

V is TRBV7-9 and J is TRBJ1-2; unclear D gene. This CDR3 comprises 13 residues. Germline assignment: CDR1 SEHNR and CDR2 FQNEAQ (reference sequence). Trimming removed 1 base from V and 6 bases from J, with 9 bases in between. The CDR3 DNA follows: TGTGCCAGCAGCTTAGTAGGGTTGGATGGCTACACCTTC. As protein: CASSLVGLDGYTF. Together with reference TRBV7-9 and TRBJ1-2, the CDR3 gives the full variable domain: DTGVSQNPRHKITKRGQNVTFRCDPISEHNRLYWYRQTLGQGPEFLTYFQNEAQLEKSRLLSDRFSAERPKGSFSTLEIQRTEQGDSAMYLCASSLVGLDGYTFGSGTRLTVV.

The chain links TRBV9 to TRBJ2-1; TRBD1 agrees at 7 bases. The length of the CDR3 is 14 residues. CDR1 SGDLS and CDR2 YYNGEE come from the germline V gene. V lost 4 bases, J lost 2 bases, and 3 bases stayed unmatched. Here the CDR3 reads CASSHTGAYNEQFF. CDR3 nucleotide sequence: TGTGCCAGCAGCCATACAGGGGCCTACAATGAGCAGTTCTTC.

The V and J genes are TRBV3-1 and TRBJ1-1; a possible D gene is TRBD1 (6 bases). This CDR3 is 15 amino acids long. In germline, CDR1 is LGHDT, CDR2 YNNKEL (reference sequence). Trimming stripped 4 bases from V and 1 base from J, with 13 bases between. This CDR3 is CASSLLDSSNTEAFF. CDR3 DNA sequence: TGTGCCAGCAGCCTCCTGGACAGTTCGAACACTGAAGCTTTCTTT.

This clonotype was counted between two and nine times. The gene calls are TRBV4-1 and TRBJ1-1; no clear D. This CDR3 region has 11 residues. Germline V gene data show CDR1 as MGHRA and CDR2 as YSYEKL. The germline V and J ends were trimmed by 4 bases and 5 bases, with 5 bases remaining between them. CDR3 residues: CASSLRTEAFF. The CDR3 DNA reads TGCGCCAGCAGCCTCCGGACTGAAGCTTTCTTT.

This clonotype has just a few counts. J is TRBJ2-7 and V is TRBV28; 7 nucleotides align to TRBD2. CDR1 and CDR2 (germline): MDHEN, SYDVKM. V trimming: 5 bases; J trimming: 2 bases; junction bases outside the gene matches: 6. The CDR3 spans 14 residues. CDR3 in DNA: TGTGCCAGCAGTCCCCTAGCGGACACCTACGAGCAGTACTTC. It is translated as CASSPLADTYEQYF.

The chain recombines TRBV5-6 with TRBJ2-7; D gene uncertain. V dropped 1 base and J dropped 4 bases, with 3 bases sitting between them. Germline CDR1 reads SGHDT; CDR2 reads YYEEEE. The CDR3 is made up of 11 amino acids. DNA for the CDR3: TGTGCCAGCAGCTTGATGTACGAGCAGTACTTC. This translates into CASSLMYEQYF.

This clonotype was counted between two and nine times. J is TRBJ2-5 and V is TRBV7-6, with 9 bases aligning to TRBD1. Losses at the gene ends were 0 bases for V and 6 bases for J; bases not matched to a gene: 11. Germline V gene lookup returns CDR1 SGHVS and CDR2 FNYEAQ. The CDR3 length is 17 residues. In nucleotides, the CDR3 is TGTGCCAGCAGCTTAGCGGGGGACAGGGACCCCCGAAAGACCCAGTACTTC. Translated, it gives CASSLAGDRDPRKTQYF.